A selection of T cell receptor beta chains follows, all from one sample in a study of vaccination effects on CD4 cells after COVID-19. Assay used: immunoSEQ multiplex PCR; TCRdb lists only in-frame clones, some missing. The sample gives 30,000 to 35,000 clones, roughly 75% of which show up once; around 7% is in the top ten. No antigen has been identified for these receptors. The sequencing here drew on CD4+ T cells from PBMCs cultured without peptide, taken after COVID-19 vaccination. These receptors came from a human donor who had a prior SARS-CoV-2 infection. Both conserved end residues are part of each CDR3. D genes are given only for firm matches. Expanded clones are given a class, and other clones once, few, many or no size at all.

TRBJ2-7 | TRBD1 | TRBV16 | few | TGTGCCAGCAGCCAATACCGACAGGGGCAGACCTACGAGCAGTACTTC | CASSQYRQGQTYEQYF
TRBJ2-7 | - | TRBV5-1 | few | TGCGCCAGCAGCGTCCAGGGTTTCAACGAGCAGTACTTC | CASSVQGFNEQYF
TRBJ1-2 | - | TRBV15 | - | TGTGCCACCAGCAGAGATCGCCTCCCCGGGGATTATGGCTACACCTTC | CATSRDRLPGDYGYTF
TRBJ1-6 | - | TRBV21-1 | once | TGTGCCAGCAGCAACAAAAACCCTGGACAGGGTGGTGTTAATTCACCCCTCCACTTT | CASSNKNPGQGGVNSPLHF
TRBJ2-2 | - | TRBV12-3/TRBV12-4 | - | TGTGCCAGCAGTTTTATCGGGGAGCTGTTTTTT | CASSFIGELFF
TRBJ1-1 | - | TRBV5-5 | - | TGTGCCAGCAGCAGGGCCAGGGTTGGGGACACTGAAGCTTTCTTT | CASSRARVGDTEAFF
TRBJ2-1 | - | TRBV21-1 | - | TGTGCCAGCAAGGAGGACAGGGGCCACTGGCCGGAGGTGGCGCAGTTCTTC | CASKEDRGHWPEVAQFF
TRBJ1-1 | - | TRBV27 | few | TGTGCCAGCAGTCGTAAAGGAACCACTGAAGCTTTCTTT | CASSRKGTTEAFF
TRBJ1-1 | TRBD1 | TRBV18 | - | TGTGCCAGCTCCGGACAGGCCACTGAAGCTTTCTTT | CASSGQATEAFF
TRBJ1-1 | - | TRBV21-1 | - | TGTGCCAGCAGCAAATTAGCCACTGAAGCTTTCTTT | CASSKLATEAFF
TRBJ2-2 | TRBD2 | TRBV9 | - | TGTGCCAGCTCCCCGGGAGGGGATCGTCCCGGGGAGCTGTTTTTT | CASSPGGDRPGELFF
TRBJ2-7 | - | TRBV12-3/TRBV12-4 | few | TGTGCCAGCAGTTCCCCCGCTCCCCACGAGCAGTACTTC | CASSSPAPHEQYF
TRBJ2-3 | TRBD2 | TRBV4-2 | - | TGTGCCAGCAGCCAAACTGGGGGAGGGCCAACAGATACGCAGTATTTT | CASSQTGGGPTDTQYF
TRBJ1-1 | - | TRBV27 | - | TGTGCCAGCAGTTTATTTAGGGGCACTGAAGCTTTCTTT | CASSLFRGTEAFF
TRBJ2-2 | - | TRBV7-8 | - | TGTGCCAGCAGCTCACCCCGGGGTGGCGCCGGGGAGCTGTTTTTT | CASSSPRGGAGELFF
TRBJ2-1 | TRBD2 | TRBV4-2 | - | TGTGCCAGCAGCCAAGACGCTAGCGGGAAATACAATGAGCAGTTCTTC | CASSQDASGKYNEQFF
TRBJ2-4 | TRBD1 | TRBV29-1 | - | TGCAGCGTTAGGACAGGGGGTGAAAACATTCAGTACTTC | CSVRTGGENIQYF
TRBJ2-5 | TRBD1 | TRBV19 | - | TGTGCCAGTAGTATCCCCAGGTCCCCTACAGGGGGAGAGACCCAGTACTTC | CASSIPRSPTGGETQYF
TRBJ2-7 | TRBD2 | TRBV5-1 | - | TGCGCCAGCAGCCTATCCCTAGCGGCCTACGAGCAGTACTTC | CASSLSLAAYEQYF
TRBJ2-3 | - | TRBV19 | few | TGTGCCAGCAACCCAGCGGGGTACAGGGGAGATACGCAGTATTTT | CASNPAGYRGDTQYF
TRBJ1-1 | - | TRBV21-1 | - | TGTGCCAGCAGCAAAGAGACGGTGGACACTGAAGCTTTCTTT | CASSKETVDTEAFF
TRBJ1-2 | TRBD1 | TRBV6-5 | - | TGTGCCAGCAGGGAGACAGGGCGGGGGGGCTACACCTTC | CASRETGRGGYTF
TRBJ2-1 | TRBD2 | TRBV7-2 | - | TGTGCCAGCAGCTTAGTCCAGGGAGGGTCCTACAATGAGCAGTTCTTC | CASSLVQGGSYNEQFF
TRBJ1-3 | - | TRBV30 | - | TGTGCCTGGAGTTCTTACTCTGGAAACACCATATATTTT | CAWSSYSGNTIYF
TRBJ2-6 | TRBD1 | TRBV6-2/TRBV6-3 | few | TGTGCCAGCAGTATCTGGACAGGGAGGTTAGGGATATCTGGGGCCAACGTCCTGACTTTC | CASSIWTGRLGISGANVLTF
TRBJ1-1 | - | TRBV4-2 | - | TGTGCCAGCAGCCAAGTTGCAGGCAGGGTAAACACTGAAGCTTTCTTT | CASSQVAGRVNTEAFF
TRBJ2-5 | TRBD2 | TRBV14 | once | TGTGCCAGCAGCCAAGCTAGCGGGGGCCAAGAGACCCAGTACTTC | CASSQASGGQETQYF
TRBJ1-2 | TRBD1 | TRBV27 | - | TGTGCCAGCAGTACCAGAAAATTCACAGGGGAAGGCTACACCTTC | CASSTRKFTGEGYTF
TRBJ1-5 | - | TRBV14 | - | TGTGCCAGCAGCCAAGGAGGCAGGGCGCAGCCCCAGCATTTT | CASSQGGRAQPQHF
TRBJ1-3 | - | TRBV10-1 | - | TGCGCCAGCAGTTCCCCCTCGGGGCAGGGGATGTCTGGAAACACCATATATTTT | CASSSPSGQGMSGNTIYF
TRBJ1-1 | - | TRBV7-2 | few | TGTGCCAGCAGCTTATTGCAGAACACTGAAGCTTTCTTT | CASSLLQNTEAFF
TRBJ2-3 | - | TRBV23-1 | - | TGCGCCAGCAGTCAACCGCGGACAGTGGCTCAGGATACGCAGTATTTT | CASSQPRTVAQDTQYF
TRBJ2-5 | - | TRBV11-2 | - | TGTGCCAGCAGCTTAGTGGTAGCGGCCTCTATGGGGGAGGCCCAGTACTTC | CASSLVVAASMGEAQYF
TRBJ2-1 | - | TRBV11-2 | - | TGTGCCAGCGGCCCCGGGGCGTTCGGGGTGTACAATGAGCAGTTCTTC | CASGPGAFGVYNEQFF
TRBJ1-2 | - | TRBV25-1 | - | TGTGCCAGCAGTGATATGGGGATTGGCTACACCTTC | CASSDMGIGYTF
TRBJ2-5 | TRBD2 | TRBV11-2 | - | TGTGCCAGCAGAGAAATAAGGACTAGCGGGAGTAGTGAGACCCAGTACTTC | CASREIRTSGSSETQYF
TRBJ1-6 | - | TRBV2 | - | TGTGCCAGCAGCACCAACGGACAGATTTCACCCCTCCACTTT | CASSTNGQISPLHF